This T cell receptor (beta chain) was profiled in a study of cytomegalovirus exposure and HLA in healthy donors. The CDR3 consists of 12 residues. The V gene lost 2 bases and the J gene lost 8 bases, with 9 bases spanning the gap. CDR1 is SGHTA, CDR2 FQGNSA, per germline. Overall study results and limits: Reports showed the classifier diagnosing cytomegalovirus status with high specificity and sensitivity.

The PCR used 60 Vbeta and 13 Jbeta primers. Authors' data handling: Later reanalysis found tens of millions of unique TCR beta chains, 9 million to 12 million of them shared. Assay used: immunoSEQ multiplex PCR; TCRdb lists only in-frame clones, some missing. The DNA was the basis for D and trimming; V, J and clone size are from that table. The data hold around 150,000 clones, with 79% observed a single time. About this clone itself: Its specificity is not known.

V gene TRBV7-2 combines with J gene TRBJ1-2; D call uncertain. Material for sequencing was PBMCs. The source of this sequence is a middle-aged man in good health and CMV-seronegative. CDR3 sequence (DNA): TGTGCCAGCAGCTTACTCAGGCTCGGCTACACCTTC. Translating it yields CASSLLRLGYTF.